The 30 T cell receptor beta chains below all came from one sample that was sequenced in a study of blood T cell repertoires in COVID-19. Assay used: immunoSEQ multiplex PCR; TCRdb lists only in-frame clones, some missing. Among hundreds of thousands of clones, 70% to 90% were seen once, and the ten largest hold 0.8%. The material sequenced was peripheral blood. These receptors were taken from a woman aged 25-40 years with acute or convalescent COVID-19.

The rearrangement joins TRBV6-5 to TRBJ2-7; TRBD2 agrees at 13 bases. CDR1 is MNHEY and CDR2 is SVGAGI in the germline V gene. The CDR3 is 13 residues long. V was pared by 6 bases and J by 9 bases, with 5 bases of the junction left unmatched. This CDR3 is CASRTGLAGAQYF. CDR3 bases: TGTGCCAGCAGAACCGGACTAGCGGGAGCGCAGTACTTC.

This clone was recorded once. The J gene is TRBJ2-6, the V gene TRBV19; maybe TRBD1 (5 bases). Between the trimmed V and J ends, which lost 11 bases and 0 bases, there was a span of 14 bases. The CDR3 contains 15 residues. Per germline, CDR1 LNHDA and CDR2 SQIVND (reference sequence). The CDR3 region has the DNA TGTGCCGGGGCGTCAGGGATCTCTGGGGCCAACGTCCTGACTTTC. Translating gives CAGASGISGANVLTF.

The CDR3 DNA is TGTGCCAGCAGCTTGGGACTAGCGGGGGCTTACAATGAGCAGTTCTTC. Protein sequence: CASSLGLAGAYNEQFF. The chain uses TRBV5-8 and TRBJ2-1; 12 bases match TRBD2. The ends lost 0 bases at V and 4 bases at J; junction bases unmatched: 2. The CDR3 is made up of 16 amino acids. Germline V gives CDR1 SGHTS, CDR2 YDEGEE.

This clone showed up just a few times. The CDR3 reads CASSFTGTRMTQYF. CDR3 coding DNA: TGTGCCAGCAGTTTTACCGGGACTCGGATGACCCAGTACTTC. The V call is TRBV6-2 or TRBV6-3, the J call TRBJ2-5, with a weak D call TRBD2 (6 bases). The CDR3 sequence is 14 residues long. V lost 4 bases and J lost 7, with 16 bases in between. The germline V gene encodes CDR1 MNHEY and CDR2 SVGEGT.

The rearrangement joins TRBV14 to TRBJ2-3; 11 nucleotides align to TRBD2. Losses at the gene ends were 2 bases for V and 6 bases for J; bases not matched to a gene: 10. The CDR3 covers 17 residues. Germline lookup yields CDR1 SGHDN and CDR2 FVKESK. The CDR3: CASSQSSGRALPDTQYF. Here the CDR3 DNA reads TGTGCCAGCAGCCAAAGTAGCGGGAGGGCCTTACCGGATACGCAGTATTTT.

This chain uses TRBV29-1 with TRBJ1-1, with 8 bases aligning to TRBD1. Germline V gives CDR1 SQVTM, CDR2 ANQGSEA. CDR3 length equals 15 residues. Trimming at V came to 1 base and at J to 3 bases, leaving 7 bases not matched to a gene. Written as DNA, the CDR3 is TGCAGCGTTGAAGGGACAGGGCTTGAGGACACTGAAGCTTTCTTT. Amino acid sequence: CSVEGTGLEDTEAFF.

In DNA, the CDR3 is TGCGCCAGCAGGGCAGGCGGGAGGAGTAATGAAAAACTGTTTTTT. It codes for CASRAGGRSNEKLFF. The rearrangement links TRBV4-1 to TRBJ1-4; D is uncertain. Per the germline V gene, CDR1 is MGHRA and CDR2 is YSYEKL. V lost 6 bases and J 4 bases, leaving 15 bases between the germline ends. CDR3 length: 15 amino acids.

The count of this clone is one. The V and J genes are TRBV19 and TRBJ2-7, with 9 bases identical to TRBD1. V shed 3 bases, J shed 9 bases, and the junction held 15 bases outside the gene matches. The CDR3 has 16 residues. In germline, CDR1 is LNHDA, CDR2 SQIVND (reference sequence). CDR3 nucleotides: TGTGCCAGTAGTATCGGACAGGGGTACGGGTCCTTTGTGCAGTACTTC. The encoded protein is CASSIGQGYGSFVQYF.

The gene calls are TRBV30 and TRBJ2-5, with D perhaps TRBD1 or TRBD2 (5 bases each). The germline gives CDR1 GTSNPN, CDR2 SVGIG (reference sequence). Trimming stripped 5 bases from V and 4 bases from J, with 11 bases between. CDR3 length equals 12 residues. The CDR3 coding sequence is TGTGCCTGGGGGGCTAGCAGAGAGACCCAGTACTTC. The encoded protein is CAWGASRETQYF.

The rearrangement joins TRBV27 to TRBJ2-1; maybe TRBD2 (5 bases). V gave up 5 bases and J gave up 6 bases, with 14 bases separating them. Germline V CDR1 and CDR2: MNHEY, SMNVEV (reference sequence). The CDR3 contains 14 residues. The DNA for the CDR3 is TGTGCCAGCAGTCCGCGGACGGGAATCAATGAGCAGTTCTTC. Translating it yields CASSPRTGINEQFF.

The chain's CDR3 is CASSATTGSTEAFF. CDR3 nucleotides: TGTGCCAGCAGCGCGACGACCGGGAGCACTGAAGCTTTCTTT. The J gene is TRBJ1-1, the V gene TRBV9; no definite D call. Germline V gene sequence: CDR1 SGDLS, CDR2 YYNGEE. V shed 3 bases and J shed 4 bases, with 13 bases lying between them. The CDR3 consists of 14 residues.

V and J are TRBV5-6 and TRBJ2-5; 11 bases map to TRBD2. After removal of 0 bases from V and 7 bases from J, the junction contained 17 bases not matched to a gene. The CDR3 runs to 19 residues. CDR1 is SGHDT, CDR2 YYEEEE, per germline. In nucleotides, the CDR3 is TGTGCCAGCAGCTTGGCCATGACTAGCGGGATTCACCCAAGGGGGACCCAGTACTTC. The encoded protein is CASSLAMTSGIHPRGTQYF.

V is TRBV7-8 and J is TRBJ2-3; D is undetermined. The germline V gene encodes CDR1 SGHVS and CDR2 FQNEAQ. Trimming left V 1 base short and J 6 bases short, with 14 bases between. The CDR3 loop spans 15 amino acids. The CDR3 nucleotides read TGTGCCAGCAGCTTAGACACACCCTGGGCGGATACGCAGTATTTT. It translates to CASSLDTPWADTQYF.

Here the CDR3 DNA reads TGTGCCAGCAGCCGCGCAGTAGGGGCGGCCCTTGGCTACACCTTC. It yields the protein CASSRAVGAALGYTF. This rearrangement joins TRBV6-5 to TRBJ1-2; a possible D gene is TRBD1 (5 bases). Germline CDR1 is MNHEY and CDR2 is SVGAGI. This CDR3 contains 15 residues. V lost 6 bases and J lost 7, with 21 bases in between.

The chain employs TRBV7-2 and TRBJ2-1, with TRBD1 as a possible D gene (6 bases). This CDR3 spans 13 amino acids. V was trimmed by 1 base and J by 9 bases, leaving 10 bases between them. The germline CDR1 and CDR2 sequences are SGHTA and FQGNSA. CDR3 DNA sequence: TGTGCCAGCAGCTTAGGGGGGCACATTGAGCAGTTCTTC. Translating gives CASSLGGHIEQFF.

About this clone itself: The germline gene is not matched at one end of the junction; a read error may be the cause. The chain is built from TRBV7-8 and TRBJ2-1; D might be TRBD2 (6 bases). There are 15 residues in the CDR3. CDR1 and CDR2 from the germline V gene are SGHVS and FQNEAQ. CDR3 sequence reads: CASSTGRRSHNEQFF. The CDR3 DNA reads TGTGCCAGCAGCACGGGGAGGCGCTCCCACAATGAGCAGTTCTTC.

CDR3 region: CSAAPSGRACNEQFF. For the CDR3, the DNA is TGCAGCGCGGCCCCAAGCGGGAGGGCCTGCAATGAGCAGTTCTTC. The chain has TRBV29-1 and TRBJ2-1; 10 nucleotides line up with TRBD2. Germline CDR1 reads SQVTM; CDR2 reads ANQGSEA. CDR3 length: 15 amino acids. The J segment lost 6 bases and the V segment lost 7 bases, leaving 12 bases of the junction unmatched.

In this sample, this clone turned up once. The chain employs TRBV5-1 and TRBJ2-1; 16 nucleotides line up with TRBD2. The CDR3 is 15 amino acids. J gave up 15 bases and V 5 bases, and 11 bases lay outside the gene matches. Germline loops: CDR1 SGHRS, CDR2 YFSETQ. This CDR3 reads CASRPGLAGGPWWFF. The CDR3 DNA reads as TGCGCCAGCAGACCGGGACTAGCGGGAGGGCCTTGGTGGTTCTTC.

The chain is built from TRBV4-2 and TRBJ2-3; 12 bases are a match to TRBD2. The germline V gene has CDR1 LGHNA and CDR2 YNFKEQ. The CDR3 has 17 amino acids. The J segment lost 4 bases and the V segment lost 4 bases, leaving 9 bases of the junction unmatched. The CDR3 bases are TGTGCCAGCAGCCCCGACGGGCTAGCGGGAGGGTCAGATACGCAGTATTTT. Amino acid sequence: CASSPDGLAGGSDTQYF.

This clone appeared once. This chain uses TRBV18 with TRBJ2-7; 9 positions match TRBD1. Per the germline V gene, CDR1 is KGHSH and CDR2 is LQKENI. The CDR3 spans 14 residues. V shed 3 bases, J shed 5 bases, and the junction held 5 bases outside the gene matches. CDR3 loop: CASSPGQGVNEQYF. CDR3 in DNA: TGTGCCAGCTCACCGGGACAGGGCGTTAACGAGCAGTACTTC.

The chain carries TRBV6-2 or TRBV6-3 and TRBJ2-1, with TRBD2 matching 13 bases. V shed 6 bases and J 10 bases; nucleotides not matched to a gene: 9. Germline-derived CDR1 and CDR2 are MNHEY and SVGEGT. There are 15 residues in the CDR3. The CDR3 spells CASSPGTSGKAEQFF. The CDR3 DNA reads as TGTGCCAGCAGCCCCGGGACTAGCGGGAAGGCGGAGCAGTTCTTC.

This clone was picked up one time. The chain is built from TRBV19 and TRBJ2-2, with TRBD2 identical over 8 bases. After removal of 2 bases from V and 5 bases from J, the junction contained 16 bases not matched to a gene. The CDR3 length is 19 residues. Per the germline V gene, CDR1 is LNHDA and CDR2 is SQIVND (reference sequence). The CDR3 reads CASSILNLAGPLGTGELFF. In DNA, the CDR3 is TGTGCCAGTAGTATACTTAATTTAGCGGGACCCCTTGGGACCGGGGAGCTGTTTTTT.

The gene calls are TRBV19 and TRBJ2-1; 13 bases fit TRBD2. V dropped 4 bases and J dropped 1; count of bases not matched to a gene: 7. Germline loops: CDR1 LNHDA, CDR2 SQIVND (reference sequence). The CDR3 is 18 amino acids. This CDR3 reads CASSNKLAGGPSYNEQFF. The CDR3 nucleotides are TGTGCCAGTAGTAACAAACTAGCGGGAGGGCCGTCCTACAATGAGCAGTTCTTC.

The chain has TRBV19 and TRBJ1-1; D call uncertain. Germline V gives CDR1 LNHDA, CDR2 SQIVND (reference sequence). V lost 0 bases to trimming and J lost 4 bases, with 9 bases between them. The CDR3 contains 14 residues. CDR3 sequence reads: CASSIEPVSTEAFF. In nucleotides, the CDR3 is TGTGCCAGTAGTATAGAACCGGTTAGCACTGAAGCTTTCTTT.

In DNA, the CDR3 is TGTGCCACCAGTGATGTTGGACTAGCGGGCTCCTACAATGAGCAGTTCTTC. Amino acid sequence: CATSDVGLAGSYNEQFF. The chain employs TRBV24-1 and TRBJ2-1; 11 bases fit TRBD2. The CDR3 consists of 17 residues. J was trimmed by 0 bases and V by 3 bases; bases with no gene match: 3. The germline CDR1 and CDR2 sequences are KGHDR and SFDVKD.

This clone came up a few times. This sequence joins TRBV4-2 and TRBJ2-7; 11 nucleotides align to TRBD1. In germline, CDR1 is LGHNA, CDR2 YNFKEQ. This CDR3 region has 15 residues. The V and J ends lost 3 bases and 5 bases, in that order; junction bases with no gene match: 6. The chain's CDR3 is CASSHERTGGDEQYF. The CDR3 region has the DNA TGTGCCAGCAGCCATGAAAGGACAGGGGGCGACGAGCAGTACTTC.

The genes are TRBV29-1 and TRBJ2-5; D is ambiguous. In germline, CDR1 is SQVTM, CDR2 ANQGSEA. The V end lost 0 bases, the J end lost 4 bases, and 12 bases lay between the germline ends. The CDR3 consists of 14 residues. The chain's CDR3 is CSVEDDTMIETQYF. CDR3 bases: TGCAGCGTTGAAGATGACACGATGATAGAGACCCAGTACTTC.

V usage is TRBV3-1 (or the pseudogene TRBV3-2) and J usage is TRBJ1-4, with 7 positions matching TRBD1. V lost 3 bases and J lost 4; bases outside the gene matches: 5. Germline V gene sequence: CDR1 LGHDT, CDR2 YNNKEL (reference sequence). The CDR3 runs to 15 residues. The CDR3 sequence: CASSQLTGINEKLFF. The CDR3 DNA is TGTGCCAGCAGCCAGTTGACAGGGATTAATGAAAAACTGTTTTTT.

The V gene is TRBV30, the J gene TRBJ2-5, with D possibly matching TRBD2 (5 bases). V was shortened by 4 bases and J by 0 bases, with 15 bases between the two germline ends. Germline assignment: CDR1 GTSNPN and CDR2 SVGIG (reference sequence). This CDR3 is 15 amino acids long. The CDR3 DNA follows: TGTGCCTGGACACCGAGCTCTAGCAACCAAGAGACCCAGTACTTC. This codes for CAWTPSSSNQETQYF.

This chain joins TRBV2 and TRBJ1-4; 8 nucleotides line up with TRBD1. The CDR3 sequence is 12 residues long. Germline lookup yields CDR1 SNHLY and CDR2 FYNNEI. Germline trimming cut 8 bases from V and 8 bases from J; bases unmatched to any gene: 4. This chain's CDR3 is CASGQGGEKLFF. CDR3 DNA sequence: TGTGCCAGCGGACAGGGTGGAGAAAAACTGTTTTTT. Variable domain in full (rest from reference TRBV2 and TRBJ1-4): EPEVTQTPSHQVTQMGQEVILRCVPISNHLYFYWYRQILGQKVEFLVSFYNNEISEKSEIFDDQFSVERPDGSNFTLKIRSTKLEDSAMYFCASGQGGEKLFFGSGTQLSVL.